The TCR beta chain under discussion was sequenced for a study of T cell responses to AZD1222 COVID-19 vaccine. Study-wide results and caveats: In a largely white British group with more females than males, clonal diversity was possibly underestimated. In all cases, repertoires were sampled only after the peak T cell response.

In germline, CDR1 is SGHKS, CDR2 YYEKEE (reference sequence). The CDR3 extends over 18 amino acids. V was clipped by 0 bases and J by 5 bases, with 18 bases between them. Sequencing was performed with immunoSEQ multiplex PCR; in TCRdb, only in-frame clones are kept and a portion is missing. The table records around 150,000 clones, 94% of them present only once. Concerning this clone itself: Its target is not known.

This specimen was peripheral blood, taken on day 0 of AZD1222 vaccination. This chain links TRBV5-5 with TRBJ1-6; a possible D gene is TRBD1 (6 bases). This receptor was obtained from an adult in good health. CDR3 amino acids: CASSLVYSGAYDNSPLHF. DNA for the CDR3: TGTGCCAGCAGCTTGGTTTATTCGGGGGCGTACGATAATTCACCCCTCCACTTT. The whole variable domain, remainder taken from reference TRBV5-5 and TRBJ1-6, is DAGVTQSPTHLIKTRGQQVTLRCSPISGHKSVSWYQQVLGQGPQFIFQYYEKEERGRGNFPDRFSARQFPNYSSELNVNALLLGDSALYLCASSLVYSGAYDNSPLHFGNGTRLTVT.